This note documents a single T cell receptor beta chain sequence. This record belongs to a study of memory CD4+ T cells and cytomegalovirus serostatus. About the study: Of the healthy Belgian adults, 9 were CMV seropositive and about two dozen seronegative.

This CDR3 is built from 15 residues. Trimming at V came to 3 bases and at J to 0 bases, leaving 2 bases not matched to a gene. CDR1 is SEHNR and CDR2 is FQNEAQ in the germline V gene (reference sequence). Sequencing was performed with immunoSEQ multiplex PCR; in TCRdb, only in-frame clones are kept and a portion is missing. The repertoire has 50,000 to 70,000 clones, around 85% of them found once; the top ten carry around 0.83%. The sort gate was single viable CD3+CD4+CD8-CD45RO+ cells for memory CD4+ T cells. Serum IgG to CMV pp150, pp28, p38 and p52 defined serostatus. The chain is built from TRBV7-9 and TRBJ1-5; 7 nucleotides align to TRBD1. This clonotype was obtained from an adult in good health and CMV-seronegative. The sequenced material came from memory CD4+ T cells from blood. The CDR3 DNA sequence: TGTGCCAGCAGCTTCGGGACAGCTAGCAATCAGCCCCAGCATTTT. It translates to CASSFGTASNQPQHF.